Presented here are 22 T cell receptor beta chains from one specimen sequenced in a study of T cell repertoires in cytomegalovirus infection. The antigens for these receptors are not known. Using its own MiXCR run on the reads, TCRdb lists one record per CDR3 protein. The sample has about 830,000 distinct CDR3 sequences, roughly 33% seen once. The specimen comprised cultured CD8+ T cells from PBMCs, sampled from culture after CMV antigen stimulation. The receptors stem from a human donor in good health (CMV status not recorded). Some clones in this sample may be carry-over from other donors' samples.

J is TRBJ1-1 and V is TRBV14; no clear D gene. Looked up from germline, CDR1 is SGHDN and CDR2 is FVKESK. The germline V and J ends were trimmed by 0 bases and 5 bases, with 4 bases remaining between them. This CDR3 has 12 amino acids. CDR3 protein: CASSQDWTEAFF. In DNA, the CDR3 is TGTGCCAGCAGCCAAGATTGGACTGAAGCTTTCTTT.

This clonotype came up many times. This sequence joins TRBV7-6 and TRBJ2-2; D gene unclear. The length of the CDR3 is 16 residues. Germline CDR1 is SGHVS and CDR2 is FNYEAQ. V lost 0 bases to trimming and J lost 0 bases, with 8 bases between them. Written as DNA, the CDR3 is TGTGCCAGCAGCTTAGCGGCCATAACGAACACCGGGGAGCTGTTTTTT. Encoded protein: CASSLAAITNTGELFF.

CDR3 DNA sequence: TGTGCCAGCAGCCAAGACCCCTACGAGCAGTACGTC. Encoded protein: CASSQDPYEQYV. V is TRBV14 and J is TRBJ2-7; no firm D call. V was shortened by 0 bases and J by 2 bases, with 2 bases between the two germline ends. There are 12 residues in the CDR3. From germline, CDR1 is SGHDN and CDR2 FVKESK.

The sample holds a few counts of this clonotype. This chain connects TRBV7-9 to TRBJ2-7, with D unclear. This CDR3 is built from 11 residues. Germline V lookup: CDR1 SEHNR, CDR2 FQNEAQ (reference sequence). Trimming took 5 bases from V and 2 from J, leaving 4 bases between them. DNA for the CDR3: TGTGCCAGCAGCAACGCCTACGAGCAGTACGTC. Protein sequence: CASSNAYEQYV.

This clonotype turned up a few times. The CDR3 region has the DNA TGTGCCAGCCCGGGGAGTCTCAATCAGCCCCAGCATTTT. It yields the protein CASPGSLNQPQHF. This rearrangement joins TRBV6-4 to TRBJ1-5; D unresolved. V dropped 8 bases and J dropped 3 bases, with 11 bases sitting between them. The V gene's germline CDR1 is MRHNA and CDR2 SNTAGT. CDR3 size: 13 residues.

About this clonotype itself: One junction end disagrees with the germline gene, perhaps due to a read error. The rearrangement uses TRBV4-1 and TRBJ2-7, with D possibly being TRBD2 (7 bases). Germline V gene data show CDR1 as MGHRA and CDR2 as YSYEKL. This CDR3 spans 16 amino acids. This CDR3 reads CASSQEEGGSSYEQYF. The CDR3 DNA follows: TGTGCCAGCAGCCAAGAAGAGGGGGGGTCCTCCTACGAGCAGTACTTC.

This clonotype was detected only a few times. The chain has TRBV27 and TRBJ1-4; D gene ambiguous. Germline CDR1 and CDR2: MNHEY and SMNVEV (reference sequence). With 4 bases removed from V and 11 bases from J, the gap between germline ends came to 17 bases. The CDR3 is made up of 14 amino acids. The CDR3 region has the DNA TGTGCCAGCAGTTCCGGGAGTAAGTTCGGGAAACTGTTTTTT. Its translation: CASSSGSKFGKLFF.

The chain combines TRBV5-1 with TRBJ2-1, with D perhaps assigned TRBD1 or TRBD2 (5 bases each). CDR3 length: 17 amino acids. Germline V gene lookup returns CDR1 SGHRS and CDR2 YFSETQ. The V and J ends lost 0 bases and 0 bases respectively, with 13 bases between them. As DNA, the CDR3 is TGCGCCAGCAGCTTGGTACCGGGGACGGACTCCTACAATGAGCAGTTCTTC. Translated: CASSLVPGTDSYNEQFF.

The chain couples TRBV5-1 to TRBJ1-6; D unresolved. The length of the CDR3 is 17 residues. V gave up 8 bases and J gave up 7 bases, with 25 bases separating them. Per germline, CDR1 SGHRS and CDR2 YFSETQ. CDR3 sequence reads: CASTPSPLPKHNSPLHF. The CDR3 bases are TGCGCCAGTACTCCTTCGCCGCTCCCGAAACACAATTCACCCCTCCACTTT.

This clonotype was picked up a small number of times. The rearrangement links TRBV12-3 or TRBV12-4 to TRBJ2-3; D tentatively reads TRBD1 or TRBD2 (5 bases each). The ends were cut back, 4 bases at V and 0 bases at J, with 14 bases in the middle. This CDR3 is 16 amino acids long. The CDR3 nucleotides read TGTGCCAGCAGTTCCCCGGGACGGATGAGCACAGATACGCAGTATTTT. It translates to CASSSPGRMSTDTQYF.

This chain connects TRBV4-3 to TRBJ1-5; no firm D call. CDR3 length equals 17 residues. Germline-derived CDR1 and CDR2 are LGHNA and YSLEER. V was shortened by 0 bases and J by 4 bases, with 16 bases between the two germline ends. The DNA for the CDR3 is TGCGCCAGCAGCCAAGATTGGATGAGACGGGGTAATCAGCCCCAGCATTTT. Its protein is CASSQDWMRRGNQPQHF.

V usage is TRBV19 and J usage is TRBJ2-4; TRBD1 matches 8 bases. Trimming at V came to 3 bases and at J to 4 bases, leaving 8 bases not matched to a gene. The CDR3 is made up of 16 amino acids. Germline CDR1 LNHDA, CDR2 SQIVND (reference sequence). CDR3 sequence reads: CASSINSGTGKNIQYF. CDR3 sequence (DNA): TGTGCCAGTAGTATTAATAGTGGGACAGGAAAAAACATTCAGTACTTC.

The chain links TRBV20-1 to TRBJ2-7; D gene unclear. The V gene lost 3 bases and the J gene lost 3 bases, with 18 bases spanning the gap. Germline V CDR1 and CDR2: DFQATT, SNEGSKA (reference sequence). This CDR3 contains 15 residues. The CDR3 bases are TGCAGTGCTAGTGGAGTCGATATGGCTAACTACGAGCAGTACTTC. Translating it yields CSASGVDMANYEQYF.

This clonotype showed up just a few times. CDR3 sequence reads: CASSLGWGDEQYF. CDR3 bases: TGTGCCAGCAGCTTAGGTTGGGGCGACGAGCAGTACTTC. The chain combines TRBV7-8 with TRBJ2-7, with D possibly matching TRBD1 (5 bases). Trimming pared 1 base from V and 5 bases from J, leaving 9 bases between. CDR1 is SGHVS and CDR2 is FQNEAQ in the germline V gene. The CDR3 extends over 13 amino acids.

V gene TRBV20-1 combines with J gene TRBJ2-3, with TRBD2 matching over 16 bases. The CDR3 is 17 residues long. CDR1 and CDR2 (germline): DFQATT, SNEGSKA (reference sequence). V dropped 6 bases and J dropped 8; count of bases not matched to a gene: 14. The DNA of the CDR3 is TGCAGTGCGAAAACCGGGACTAGCGGGGGGGGAATGAGTACGCAGTATTTT. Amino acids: CSAKTGTSGGGMSTQYF.

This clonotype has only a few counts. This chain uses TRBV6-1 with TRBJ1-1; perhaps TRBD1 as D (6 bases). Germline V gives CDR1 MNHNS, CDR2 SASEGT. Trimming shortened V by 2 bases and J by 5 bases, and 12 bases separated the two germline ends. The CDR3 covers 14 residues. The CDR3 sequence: CASSEWGAGTEAFF. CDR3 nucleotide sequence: TGTGCCAGCAGTGAATGGGGGGCAGGAACTGAAGCTTTCTTT.

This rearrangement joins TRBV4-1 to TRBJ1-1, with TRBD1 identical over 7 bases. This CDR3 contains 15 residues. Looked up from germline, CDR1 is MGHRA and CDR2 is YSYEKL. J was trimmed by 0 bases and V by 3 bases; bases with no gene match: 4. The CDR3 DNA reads TGCGCCAGCAGCCACCCGGACAGGTTGAACACTGAAGCTTTCTTT. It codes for CASSHPDRLNTEAFF.

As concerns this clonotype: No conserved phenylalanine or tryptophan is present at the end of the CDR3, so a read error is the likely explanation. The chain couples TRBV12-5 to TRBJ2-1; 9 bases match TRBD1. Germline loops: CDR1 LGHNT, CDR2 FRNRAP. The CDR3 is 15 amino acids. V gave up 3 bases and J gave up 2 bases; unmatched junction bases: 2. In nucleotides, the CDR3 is TGTGCTAGTGGTTTCGGGACAGGGACCTACAATGAGCAGTTCTCC. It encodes CASGFGTGTYNEQFS.

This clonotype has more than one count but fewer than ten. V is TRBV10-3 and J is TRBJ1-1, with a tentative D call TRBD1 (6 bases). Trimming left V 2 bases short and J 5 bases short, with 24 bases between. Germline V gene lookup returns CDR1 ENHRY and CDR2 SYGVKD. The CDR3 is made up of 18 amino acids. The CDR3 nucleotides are TGTGCCATCAGTGAGCGGGATGGGGGGGCCCATTTAAGGACTGAAGCTTTCTTT. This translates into CAISERDGGAHLRTEAFF.

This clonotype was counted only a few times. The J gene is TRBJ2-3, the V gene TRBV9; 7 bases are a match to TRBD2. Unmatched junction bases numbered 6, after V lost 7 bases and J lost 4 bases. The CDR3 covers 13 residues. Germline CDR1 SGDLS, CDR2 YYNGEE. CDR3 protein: CASGAGRPDTQYF. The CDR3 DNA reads TGTGCCAGCGGAGCGGGGCGGCCAGATACGCAGTATTTT.

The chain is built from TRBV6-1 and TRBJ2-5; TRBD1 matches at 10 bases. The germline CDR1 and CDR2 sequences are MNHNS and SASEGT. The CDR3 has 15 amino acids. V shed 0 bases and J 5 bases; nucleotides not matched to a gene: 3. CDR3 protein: CASSEAGTGDETQYF. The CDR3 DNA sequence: TGTGCCAGCAGTGAAGCCGGGACAGGGGATGAGACCCAGTACTTC.

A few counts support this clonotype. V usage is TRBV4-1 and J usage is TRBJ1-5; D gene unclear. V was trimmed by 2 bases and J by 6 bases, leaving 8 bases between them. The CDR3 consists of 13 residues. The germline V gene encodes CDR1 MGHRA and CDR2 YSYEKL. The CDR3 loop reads CASSQSIGQPQHF. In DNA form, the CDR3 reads TGCGCCAGCAGCCAAAGTATAGGTCAGCCCCAGCATTTT.